This is a list of T cell receptor beta chains from one sample in a study of PD-1 blockade in classical Hodgkin lymphoma. Profiled with immunoSEQ multiplex PCR; TCRdb holds only in-frame clones, not every one. The sample holds fewer than 90,000 clones, about 93% seen once. The input for sequencing was peripheral blood mononuclear cells (PBMCs), taken at baseline. Receptor source: a human donor with classical Hodgkin lymphoma. Both conserved end residues are part of each CDR3.

j_gene	len	v_gene	CDR3aa
TRBJ1-6	18	TRBV27	CASSSLGQSTPTNSPLHF
TRBJ1-2	14	TRBV28	CASSGGDSNYGYTF
TRBJ2-5	14	TRBV6-5	CASSYSHRRETQYF
TRBJ1-2	14	TRBV7-2	CASSLAGPTYGYTF
TRBJ2-5	15	TRBV7-6	CASSRTLTIGETQYF
TRBJ1-4	14	TRBV30	CAWNPGQGNEKLFF
TRBJ2-3	15	TRBV27	CASSSTWGGTDTQYF
TRBJ1-1	15	TRBV2	CASSEGPTLNTEAFF
TRBJ1-2	18	TRBV11-2	CASSLISLPLSNNYGYTF
TRBJ1-5	14	TRBV6-1	CASSRDRDDQPQHF
TRBJ2-1	10	TRBV2	CASRNNEQFF
TRBJ2-3	15	TRBV7-9	CASSFLPQGTDTQYF
TRBJ2-7	15	TRBV7-9	CASSTGQGAWYEQYF
TRBJ2-2	16	TRBV7-2	CASSLGRGISTGELFF
TRBJ1-3	14	TRBV19	CASTLRGGGNTIYF
TRBJ1-2	11	TRBV29-1	CSVAGARGYTF
TRBJ2-7	14	TRBV30	CAWKGTSGGYEQYF
TRBJ1-3	15	TRBV5-1	CASSLDAGPGNTIYF
TRBJ2-1	15	TRBV9	CASSVGGGHKDEQFF
TRBJ2-3	13	TRBV7-3	CASSPRPGDTQYF
TRBJ2-7	17	TRBV27	CASSSRVVMTSFHEQYF
TRBJ2-1	16	TRBV5-1	CASSGWTGSSYNEQFF
TRBJ2-1	14	TRBV6-5	CASSPGSSYNEQFF
TRBJ2-5	14	TRBV10-3	CAISEAGGEETQYF
TRBJ2-4	12	TRBV2	CASAGPEDIQYF
TRBJ1-3	15	TRBV7-2	CASSLAVSLGNTIYF
TRBJ2-3	10	TRBV19	CRLRTDTQYF
TRBJ2-2	15	TRBV4-2	CASSHGIGEPGELFF